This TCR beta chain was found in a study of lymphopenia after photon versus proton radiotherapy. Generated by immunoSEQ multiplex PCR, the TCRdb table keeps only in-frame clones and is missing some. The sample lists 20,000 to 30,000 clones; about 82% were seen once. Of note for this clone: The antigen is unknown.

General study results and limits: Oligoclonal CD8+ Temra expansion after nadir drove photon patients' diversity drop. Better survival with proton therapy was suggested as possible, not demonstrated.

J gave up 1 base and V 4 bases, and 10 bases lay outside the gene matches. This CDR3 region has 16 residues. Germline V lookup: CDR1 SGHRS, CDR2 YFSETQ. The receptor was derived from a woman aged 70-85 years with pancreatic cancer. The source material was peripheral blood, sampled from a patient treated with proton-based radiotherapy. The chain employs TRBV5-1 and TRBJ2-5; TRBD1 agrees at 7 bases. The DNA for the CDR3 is TGCGCCAGCAGCCCCGGACAGGCGCGGCTCCAAGAGACCCAGTACTTC. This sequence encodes CASSPGQARLQETQYF.